These T cell receptor beta chains were read from a single sample in a study of cytomegalovirus exposure and HLA in healthy donors. Sequenced by immunoSEQ multiplex PCR; TCRdb stores in-frame clones only, minus some. This table has 110,000 to 150,000 clones, almost 85% appearing once. The source material was PBMCs. All receptors derive from an older woman in good health and CMV-seropositive. Each CDR3 is given with its conserved first and last residue. D genes are given only for firm matches. The size entry is marked missing in some rows and otherwise reads once, few, many or a size class.

few,16,TRBV19,NA,TRBJ1-5,CASSVRTGDLSQPQHF,TGTGCCAGTAGTGTTAGAACGGGAGATCTGAGTCAGCCCCAGCATTTT
NA,13,TRBV28,NA,TRBJ1-5,CASYRERNQPQHF,TGTGCCAGCTACCGGGAGAGGAATCAGCCCCAGCATTTT
NA,12,TRBV6-6,TRBD1,TRBJ1-2,CASSPQGGGYTF,TGTGCCAGCAGCCCCCAGGGGGGAGGCTACACCTTC
NA,12,TRBV28,NA,TRBJ1-2,CASSPRQRGYTF,TGTGCCAGCAGCCCACGACAGAGGGGCTACACCTTC
once,14,TRBV6-5,NA,TRBJ1-1,CASLRNPARTEAFF,TGTGCCAGCCTCCGCAACCCAGCGAGGACTGAAGCTTTCTTT
few,16,TRBV19,NA,TRBJ2-1,CASSIIPGEIYNEQFF,TGTGCCAGTAGTATAATCCCAGGGGAAATCTACAATGAGCAGTTCTTC
few,12,TRBV11-2,NA,TRBJ2-3,CASSLSTDTQYF,TGTGCCAGCAGCTTATCAACAGATACGCAGTATTTT
NA,13,TRBV7-9,NA,TRBJ2-7,CASRAPSSREQYF,TGTGCCAGCAGAGCCCCCTCTAGCCGCGAGCAGTACTTC
NA,14,TRBV5-1,NA,TRBJ2-2,CASSFKTSTGELFF,TGCGCCAGCAGCTTCAAAACTAGCACCGGGGAGCTGTTTTTT
few,13,TRBV6-1,TRBD1,TRBJ1-4,CASRRGLGEKLFF,TGTGCCAGCAGAAGGGGGCTGGGTGAAAAACTGTTTTTT
few,11,TRBV2,NA,TRBJ2-1,CASRLGNEQFF,TGTGCCAGCAGGCTAGGAAATGAGCAGTTCTTC
NA,15,TRBV6-5,TRBD2,TRBJ2-2,CASSYLAGNTGELFF,TGTGCCAGCAGTTACCTAGCGGGGAACACCGGGGAGCTGTTTTTT
NA,13,TRBV18,NA,TRBJ2-3,CASSPLLQDTQYF,TGTGCCAGCTCACCACTTCTGCAGGATACGCAGTATTTT
NA,14,TRBV4-3,NA,TRBJ2-7,CASSQGRGPHEQYF,TGCGCCAGCAGCCAAGGGAGGGGCCCCCACGAGCAGTACTTC
once,15,TRBV27,TRBD2,TRBJ2-2,CATQGLAGGTGELFF,TGTGCCACCCAGGGACTAGCGGGAGGAACCGGGGAGCTGTTTTTT
NA,15,TRBV7-6,NA,TRBJ2-5,CASSLAIPGYETQYF,TGTGCCAGCAGCTTAGCGATTCCGGGATATGAGACCCAGTACTTC
NA,15,TRBV28,NA,TRBJ1-1,CASSFPSGFGTEAFF,TGTGCCAGCAGTTTCCCGTCGGGGTTTGGCACTGAAGCTTTCTTT
NA,10,TRBV2,NA,TRBJ2-1,CASGDNEQFF,TGTGCCAGCGGAGACAATGAGCAGTTCTTC
NA,15,TRBV5-5,TRBD1,TRBJ2-7,CASSLVTGAHYEQYF,TGTGCCAGCAGCTTGGTGACAGGGGCGCACTACGAGCAGTACTTC
NA,14,TRBV15,NA,TRBJ1-2,CATSGGQAVYGYTF,TGTGCCACCTCCGGTGGTCAGGCAGTTTATGGCTACACCTTC
NA,17,TRBV7-9,NA,TRBJ1-5,CSSSSDQGLRANQPQHF,TGTTCCAGCAGCTCGGATCAGGGTTTAAGGGCCAATCAGCCCCAGCATTTT
once,14,TRBV7-9,NA,TRBJ1-5,CASSPRGGYQPQHF,TGTGCCAGCAGCCCCCGCGGGGGATATCAGCCCCAGCATTTT
NA,15,TRBV7-2,NA,TRBJ2-7,CASSPRPDISYEQYF,TGTGCCAGCAGTCCTCGTCCGGACATATCCTACGAGCAGTACTTC
once,16,TRBV11-2,TRBD2,TRBJ2-3,CASSFPPAGAGDTQYF,TGTGCCAGCAGCTTTCCCCCAGCGGGAGCGGGAGATACGCAGTATTTT
NA,17,TRBV7-2,TRBD2,TRBJ2-2,CASSSLAGGLTTGELFF,TGTGCCAGCAGTTCCCTAGCGGGAGGACTGACTACCGGGGAGCTGTTTTTT
NA,14,TRBV7-3,NA,TRBJ2-3,CASSLLAQTDTQYF,TGTGCCAGCAGCCTCCTAGCGCAAACAGATACGCAGTATTTT
NA,13,TRBV7-9,NA,TRBJ2-3,CASSLMQADTQYF,TGTGCCAGCAGCTTAATGCAGGCAGATACGCAGTATTTT
few,13,TRBV29-1,NA,TRBJ2-1,CSVGPRALNEQFF,TGCAGCGTTGGGCCCCGTGCCCTCAATGAGCAGTTCTTC
NA,17,TRBV4-1,TRBD1,TRBJ1-1,CASSQDQLAGGNTEAFF,TGCGCCAGCAGCCAAGATCAGCTGGCAGGGGGGAACACTGAAGCTTTCTTT
NA,12,TRBV7-2,NA,TRBJ2-1,CASSRRDTEQFF,TGTGCCAGCAGCCGTCGCGACACTGAGCAGTTCTTC
NA,16,TRBV2,TRBD1,TRBJ2-6,CASSGPGGSGANVLTF,TGTGCCAGCAGTGGACCAGGGGGATCCGGGGCCAACGTCCTGACTTTC
NA,15,TRBV4-3,NA,TRBJ2-3,CASSQGGRGGDTQYF,TGCGCCAGCAGCCAAGGAGGTAGGGGAGGAGATACGCAGTATTTT
NA,17,TRBV9,NA,TRBJ2-3,CASSVRGGLQGGDTQYF,TGTGCCAGCAGCGTAAGAGGAGGATTGCAGGGGGGAGATACGCAGTATTTT
NA,15,TRBV27,TRBD1,TRBJ2-7,CASSGGTGGVYEQYF,TGTGCCAGCAGTGGCGGGACAGGGGGGGTCTACGAGCAGTACTTC
NA,15,TRBV6-6,NA,TRBJ2-7,CASSYFGPGAYEQYF,TGTGCCAGCAGTTACTTCGGACCAGGGGCCTACGAGCAGTACTTC
NA,15,TRBV13,NA,TRBJ2-7,CASSSRQVYSYEQYF,TGTGCCAGCAGCTCGCGACAGGTTTACTCCTACGAGCAGTACTTC
once,15,TRBV7-9,TRBD1,TRBJ2-3,CASSSRDSVSDTQYF,TGTGCCAGCAGCTCACGGGACAGTGTTTCGGATACGCAGTATTTT
NA,15,TRBV7-2,NA,TRBJ2-7,CASSRPGTPPYEQYF,TGTGCCAGCAGTCGCCCCGGGACACCACCCTACGAGCAGTACTTC
NA,16,TRBV4-1,TRBD2,TRBJ2-7,CASSRQGDRLAAEQYF,TGCGCCAGCAGCCGACAGGGCGATCGACTAGCGGCCGAGCAGTACTTC
NA,17,TRBV18,NA,TRBJ2-7,CASSSTGGSQGGDEQYF,TGTGCCAGCTCATCGACTGGAGGGTCTCAAGGGGGCGACGAGCAGTACTTC
NA,14,TRBV16,NA,TRBJ2-7,CASSPGERTYEQYF,TGTGCCAGCAGCCCAGGGGAGAGGACCTACGAGCAGTACTTC
NA,13,TRBV9,NA,TRBJ2-7,CASSVATKSEQYF,TGTGCCAGCAGCGTAGCTACGAAGAGTGAGCAGTACTTC
NA,17,TRBV6-1,TRBD1,TRBJ2-6,CASSAGTGVTGANVLTF,TGTGCCAGCAGTGCCGGGACAGGGGTTACTGGGGCCAACGTCCTGACTTTC
once,18,TRBV30,TRBD2,TRBJ2-3,CAWSSPPGLADLTDTQYF,TGTGCCTGGAGTTCGCCCCCGGGACTAGCGGACCTCACAGATACGCAGTATTTT
NA,18,TRBV11-2,TRBD2,TRBJ2-1,CASSTFGLAGGSYNEQFF,TGTGCCAGCAGCACCTTCGGACTAGCGGGAGGGTCCTACAATGAGCAGTTCTTC
NA,16,TRBV4-1,NA,TRBJ2-4,CASSQDPGLAKNIQYF,TGCGCCAGCAGCCAAGACCCCGGACTAGCCAAAAACATTCAGTACTTC
NA,14,TRBV4-1,NA,TRBJ1-5,CASSQESGNQPQHF,TGCGCCAGCAGCCAAGAATCAGGGAATCAGCCCCAGCATTTT
once,12,TRBV19,NA,TRBJ2-1,CASSNGGAEQFF,TGTGCCAGTAGTAACGGTGGGGCTGAGCAGTTCTTC
NA,12,TRBV15,NA,TRBJ2-3,CATSRDRDTQYF,TGTGCCACCAGCAGAGATAGAGATACGCAGTATTTT
NA,17,TRBV7-9,TRBD1,TRBJ1-1,CASSLRGTTGQTAEAFF,TGTGCCAGCAGCTTACGGGGCACGACAGGGCAAACTGCTGAAGCTTTCTTT
NA,13,TRBV10-1,NA,TRBJ2-7,CASEGGGIDEQYF,TGCGCCTCAGAGGGAGGGGGGATTGACGAGCAGTACTTC
NA,15,TRBV4-3,NA,TRBJ1-4,CASSQGSAGNEKLFF,TGCGCCAGCAGCCAAGGTTCGGCAGGGAATGAAAAACTGTTTTTT